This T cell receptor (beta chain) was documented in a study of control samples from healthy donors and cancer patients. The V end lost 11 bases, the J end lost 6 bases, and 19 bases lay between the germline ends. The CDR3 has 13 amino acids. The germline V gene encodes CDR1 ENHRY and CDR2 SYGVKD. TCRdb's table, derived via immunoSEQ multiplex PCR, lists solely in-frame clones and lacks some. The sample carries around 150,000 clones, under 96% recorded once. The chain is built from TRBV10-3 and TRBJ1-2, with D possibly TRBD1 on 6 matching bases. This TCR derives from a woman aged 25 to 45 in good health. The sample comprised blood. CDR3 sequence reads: CAAQAGEENGYTF. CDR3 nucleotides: TGTGCCGCCCAGGCAGGGGAAGAGAATGGCTACACCTTC.